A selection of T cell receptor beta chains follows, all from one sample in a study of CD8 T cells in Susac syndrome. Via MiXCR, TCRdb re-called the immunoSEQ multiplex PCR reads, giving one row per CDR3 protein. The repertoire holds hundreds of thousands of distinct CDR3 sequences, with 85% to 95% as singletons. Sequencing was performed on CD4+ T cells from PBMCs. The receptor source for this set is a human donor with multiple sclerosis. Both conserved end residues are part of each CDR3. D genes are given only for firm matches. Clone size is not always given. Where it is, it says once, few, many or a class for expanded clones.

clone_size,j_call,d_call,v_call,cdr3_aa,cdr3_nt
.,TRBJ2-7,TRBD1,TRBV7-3,CASSLLGDRAGEQYF,TGTGCCAGCAGCCTCCTTGGGGACAGGGCCGGCGAGCAGTACTTC
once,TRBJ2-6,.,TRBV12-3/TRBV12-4,CASSPEISGANVLTF,TGTGCCAGCAGTCCGGAGATCTCTGGGGCCAACGTCCTGACTTTC
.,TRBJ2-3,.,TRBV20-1,CSALQTDTQYF,TGCAGTGCTCTACAAACAGATACGCAGTATTTT
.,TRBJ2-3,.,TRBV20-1,CSAREAGSYRTDTQYF,TGCAGTGCTAGGGAGGCTGGATCTTACCGCACAGATACGCAGTATTTT
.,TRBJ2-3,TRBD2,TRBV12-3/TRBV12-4,CASSLAGGWSDTQYF,TGTGCCAGCAGCCTAGCGGGGGGTTGGAGTGATACGCAGTATTTT
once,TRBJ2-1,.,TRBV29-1,CSVENTQYNEQFF,TGCAGCGTTGAAAATACACAGTACAATGAGCAGTTCTTC
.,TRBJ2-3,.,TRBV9,CASSPPGSVSTDTQYF,TGTGCCAGCAGCCCGCCGGGGAGCGTTAGCACAGATACGCAGTATTTT
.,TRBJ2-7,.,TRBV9,CASSSGTSTYEQYF,TGTGCCAGCAGCTCCGGGACTTCGACCTACGAGCAGTACTTC
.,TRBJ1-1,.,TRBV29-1,CSVGRGTEAFF,TGCAGCGTTGGCAGGGGCACTGAAGCTTTCTTT
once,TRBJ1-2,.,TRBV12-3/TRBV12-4,CASSPISYTF,TGTGCCAGCAGCCCTATCAGCTACACCTTC
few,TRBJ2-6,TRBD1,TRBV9,CASRTGSGANVLTF,TGTGCCAGTAGGACAGGGTCAGGGGCCAACGTCCTGACTTTC
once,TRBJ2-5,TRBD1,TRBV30,CACSPGGGQLVETQYF,TGTGCCTGCAGCCCAGGGGGCGGTCAACTAGTGGAGACCCAGTACTTC
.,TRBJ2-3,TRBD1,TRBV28,CASSPGTGSTDTQYF,TGTGCCAGCAGTCCCGGGACAGGTAGCACAGATACGCAGTATTTT
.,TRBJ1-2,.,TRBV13,CASSFGVQGDGYTF,TGTGCCAGCAGCTTCGGAGTACAGGGAGATGGCTACACCTTC
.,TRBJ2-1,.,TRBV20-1,CSAPGSGHEQFF,TGCAGTGCTCCTGGGTCAGGCCATGAGCAGTTCTTC
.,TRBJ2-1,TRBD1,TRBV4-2,CASSQDWSGTGRQFF,TGTGCCAGCAGCCAAGATTGGTCCGGGACAGGCAGACAGTTCTTC
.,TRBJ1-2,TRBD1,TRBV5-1,CASSPGQATNYGYTF,TGCGCCAGCAGCCCGGGACAGGCTACTAACTATGGCTACACCTTC
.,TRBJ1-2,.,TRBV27,CASSSQAVAGYTF,TGTGCCAGCAGTTCACAGGCCGTGGCGGGCTACACCTTC